Listed below are T cell receptor beta chains from one sample, sequenced in a study of T cells in Graves' hyperthyroidism and ophthalmopathy. Each CDR3 protein gets one entry after TCRdb re-called the multiplex PCR reads with MiXCR. The sample has about 250,000 distinct CDR3 sequences; roughly 22% are singletons. The sequenced material came from blood. These receptor sequences come from a young man with Graves' ophthalmopathy. Both conserved end residues are part of each CDR3. The D gene is left open where the match is weak. Not every row has a clone size; where given, it reads once, few, many or a size class.

J gene,D gene,clone size,V gene,CDR3 length,CDR3 protein,CDR3 DNA
TRBJ1-2,-,-,TRBV28,13,CASSEPRAGGYTF,TGTGCCAGCAGTGAACCCCGGGCGGGAGGCTACACCTTC
TRBJ2-1,TRBD1,-,TRBV5-1,13,CASSTGQNNEQFF,TGCGCCAGCAGCACGGGACAGAACAATGAGCAGTTCTTC
TRBJ2-1,TRBD2,-,TRBV12-3/TRBV12-4,15,CASSLVAGGGNEQFF,TGTGCCAGCAGTTTAGTAGCGGGAGGAGGGAATGAGCAGTTCTTC
TRBJ1-6,TRBD1,few,TRBV30,15,CAWGHGQGLSSPLHF,TGTGCCTGGGGTCATGGACAGGGGCTTAGTTCACCCCTCCACTTT
TRBJ2-7,-,many,TRBV6-1,13,CASSRAFSGEQYF,TGTGCCAGCAGTCGGGCCTTCTCTGGCGAGCAGTACTTC
TRBJ2-3,-,-,TRBV7-9,12,CASKLYLDTQYF,TGTGCCAGCAAACTCTATTTGGATACGCAGTATTTT
TRBJ1-5,-,few,TRBV28,17,CASRWYRGPSTNQPQHF,TGTGCCAGCCGTTGGTACCGGGGGCCATCGACGAATCAGCCCCAGCATTTT
TRBJ2-1,TRBD2,-,TRBV5-8,15,CASRLTSGRINEQFF,TGTGCCAGCAGACTAACTAGCGGGAGAATAAATGAGCAGTTCTTC
TRBJ2-3,-,many,TRBV4-1,16,CASSQSRDGSTDTQYF,TGCGCCAGCAGCCAATCCAGGGACGGAAGCACAGATACGCAGTATTTT
TRBJ2-2,-,few,TRBV7-9,12,CASSPDIPELFF,TGTGCCAGCAGTCCGGACATACCGGAGCTGTTTTTT
TRBJ2-1,-,-,TRBV10-3,12,CAISAQRGEQFF,TGTGCCATCAGTGCCCAGCGCGGTGAGCAGTTCTTC
TRBJ2-3,TRBD2,many,TRBV3-1,16,CASSQTSGLGVDTQYF,TGTGCCAGCAGCCAGACTAGCGGTCTAGGGGTAGATACGCAGTATTTT
TRBJ2-7,-,many,TRBV7-9,14,CASLPSGQSYEQYF,TGTGCCAGCCTACCGAGCGGACAATCCTACGAGCAGTACTTC
TRBJ2-6,-,many,TRBV29-1,14,CSVELGSGANVLTF,TGCAGCGTTGAACTAGGGTCCGGGGCCAACGTCCTGACTTTC
TRBJ2-7,TRBD1,-,TRBV19,14,CASRDDRGSYEQYF,TGTGCCAGTAGGGACGACAGGGGCTCCTACGAGCAGTACTTC
TRBJ2-2,TRBD1,-,TRBV24-1,15,CATRGGQGEAGELFF,TGTGCCACCAGAGGAGGACAGGGCGAGGCCGGGGAGCTGTTTTTT
TRBJ2-1,TRBD2,-,TRBV12-3/TRBV12-4,16,CASSFSAGDPYNEQFF,TGTGCCAGCAGTTTCTCGGCGGGAGACCCATACAATGAGCAGTTCTTC
TRBJ2-7,-,-,TRBV13,12,CASSTGTTEQYF,TGTGCCAGCAGCACCGGGACCACCGAGCAGTACTTC
TRBJ2-7,TRBD2,-,TRBV20-1,15,CSARDWTSRRYEQYF,TGCAGTGCTAGAGATTGGACTAGCCGACGTTATGAGCAGTACTTC
TRBJ2-4,-,-,TRBV7-2,16,CASSYYRRGAKNIQYF,TGTGCCAGCAGCTACTACCGACGGGGAGCCAAAAACATTCAGTACTTC
TRBJ2-7,-,many,TRBV27,13,CASSLGRTYEQYF,TGTGCCAGCAGTTTAGGTCGCACCTACGAGCAGTACTTC
TRBJ1-1,-,many,TRBV12-3/TRBV12-4,16,CASSYALPGPNTEAFF,TGTGCCAGCAGCTACGCGCTACCGGGCCCAAACACTGAAGCTTTCTTT
TRBJ2-7,-,few,TRBV6-2/TRBV6-3,14,CASRLSGPSYEQYF,TGTGCCAGCAGGTTAAGCGGGCCATCCTACGAGCAGTACTTC